The count of the clone carrying this T cell receptor (beta chain) is one. This table comes from immunoSEQ multiplex PCR, and its TCRdb copy is limited to in-frame clones, with some not included. The sample lists tens of thousands of clones, just over 90% seen once, with around 2.3% in the top ten. This CDR3 has 14 amino acids. Germline loops: CDR1 SGHTA, CDR2 FQGNSA. Trimming shortened V by 1 base and J by 2 bases, and 8 bases separated the two germline ends. This sample is drawn from a study of T cell changes during pregnancy in multiple sclerosis. The J gene is TRBJ1-1, the V gene TRBV7-2; D unresolved. The TCR comes from a female donor with multiple sclerosis, enrolled in a pregnancy study. The specimen was peripheral blood, collected in the first trimester of pregnancy. CDR3 bases: TGTGCCAGCAGCTTAGGAGGGTTCAACACTGAAGCTTTCTTT. Its translation: CASSLGGFNTEAFF.